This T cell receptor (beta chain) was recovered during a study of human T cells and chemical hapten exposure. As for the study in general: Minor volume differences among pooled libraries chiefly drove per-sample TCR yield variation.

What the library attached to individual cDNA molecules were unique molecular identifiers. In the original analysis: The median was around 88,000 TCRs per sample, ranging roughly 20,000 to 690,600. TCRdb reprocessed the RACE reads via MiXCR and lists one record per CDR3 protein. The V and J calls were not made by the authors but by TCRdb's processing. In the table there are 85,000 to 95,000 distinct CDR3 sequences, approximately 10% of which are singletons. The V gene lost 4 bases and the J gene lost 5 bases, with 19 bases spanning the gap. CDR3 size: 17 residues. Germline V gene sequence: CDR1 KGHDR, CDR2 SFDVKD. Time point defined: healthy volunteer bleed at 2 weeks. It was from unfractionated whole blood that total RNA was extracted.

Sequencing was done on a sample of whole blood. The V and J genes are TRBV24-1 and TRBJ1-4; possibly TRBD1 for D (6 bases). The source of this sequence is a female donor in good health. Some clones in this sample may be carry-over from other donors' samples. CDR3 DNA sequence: TGTGCCACCAGTGACTCCAAGCCAGGGGATAGCAATGAAAAACTGTTTTTT. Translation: CATSDSKPGDSNEKLFF.